This T cell receptor (beta chain) was sequenced during a study of T cells after yellow fever vaccination. Background on the study: For low cell numbers, libraries were made with SMART-Seq v4 Ultra Low Input.

As for this clonotype: Its target is unknown.

In TCRdb, the 5' RACE reads were re-called with MiXCR into one record per CDR3 protein. The table has some 340,000 distinct CDR3 sequences, approximately 12% seen once. General study findings and limits: FACS-sorted repertoires could harbor abundant contaminating bulk-population clonotypes. Reappearing after the booster were most of the clones from primary vaccination (roughly 95% CD4, roughly 86% CD8).

The CDR3 covers 14 residues. Per the germline V gene, CDR1 is MNHEY and CDR2 is SVGAGI. V lost 5 bases, J lost 9 bases, and 7 bases stayed unmatched. The receptor's source is a young man who received the YFV17D yellow fever vaccine. This material consisted of CD4+ T cells sorted from PBMCs, taken 45 days after the yellow fever booster vaccination. The gene calls are TRBV6-5 and TRBJ2-1, with TRBD2 matching over 10 bases. The DNA of the CDR3 is TGTGCCAGCAGTCGGCTAGCGGGGGCGGGTGAGCAGTTCTTC. The encoded protein is CASSRLAGAGEQFF.